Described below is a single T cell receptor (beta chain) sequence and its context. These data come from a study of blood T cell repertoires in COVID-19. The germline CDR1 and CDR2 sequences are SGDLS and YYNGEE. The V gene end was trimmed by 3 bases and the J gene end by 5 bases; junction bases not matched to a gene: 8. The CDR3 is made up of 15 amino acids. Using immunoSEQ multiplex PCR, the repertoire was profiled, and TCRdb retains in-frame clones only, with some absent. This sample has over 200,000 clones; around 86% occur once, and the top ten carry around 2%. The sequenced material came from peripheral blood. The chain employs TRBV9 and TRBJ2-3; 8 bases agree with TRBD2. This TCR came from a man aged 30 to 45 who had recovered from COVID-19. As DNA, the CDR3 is TGTGCCAGCAGCGGCTGGACTAGCACCAAAGATACGCAGTATTTT. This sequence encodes CASSGWTSTKDTQYF.